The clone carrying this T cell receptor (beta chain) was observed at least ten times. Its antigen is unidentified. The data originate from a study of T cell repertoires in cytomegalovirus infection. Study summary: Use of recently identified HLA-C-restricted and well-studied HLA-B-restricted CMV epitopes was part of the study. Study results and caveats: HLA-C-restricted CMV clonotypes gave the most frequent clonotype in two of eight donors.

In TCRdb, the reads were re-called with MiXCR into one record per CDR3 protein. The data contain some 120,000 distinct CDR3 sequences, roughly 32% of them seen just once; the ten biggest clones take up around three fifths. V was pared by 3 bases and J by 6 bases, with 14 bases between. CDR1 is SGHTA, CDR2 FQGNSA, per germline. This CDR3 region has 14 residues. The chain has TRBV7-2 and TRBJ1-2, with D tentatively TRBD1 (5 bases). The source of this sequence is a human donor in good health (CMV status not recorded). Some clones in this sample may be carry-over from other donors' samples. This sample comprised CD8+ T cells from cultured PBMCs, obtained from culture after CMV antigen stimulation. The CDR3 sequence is CASSFPGWVDGYTF. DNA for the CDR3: TGTGCCAGCAGCTTTCCAGGGTGGGTTGATGGCTACACCTTC.